Below, 27 T cell receptor beta chains from the same sample are listed, as sequenced in a study of cytomegalovirus exposure and HLA in healthy donors. Vbeta (60) and Jbeta (13) primers were used in the PCR. Assay used: immunoSEQ multiplex PCR; TCRdb lists only in-frame clones, some missing. The data show some 160,000 clones, under 85% seen once. Sequencing was carried out using PBMCs. These receptors all come from a woman in her twenties or thirties in good health and CMV-seronegative.

The genes are TRBV30 and TRBJ2-3; 9 bases map to TRBD2. The ends lost 0 bases at V and 2 bases at J; junction bases unmatched: 9. This CDR3 is 17 amino acids long. CDR1 and CDR2 from the germline V gene are GTSNPN and SVGIG (reference sequence). Here the CDR3 reads CAWSVGGGGGATDTQYF. The CDR3 coding sequence is TGTGCCTGGAGTGTGGGGGGAGGCGGGGGGGCCACAGATACGCAGTATTTT.

J is TRBJ1-1 and V is TRBV15; no clear D. Deletions cut 0 bases from V and 4 bases from J, with 12 bases between. CDR1 LNHNV and CDR2 YYDKDF come from the germline V gene (reference sequence). The CDR3 sequence is 15 residues long. CDR3: CATSRDWAVGTEAFF. The DNA for the CDR3 is TGTGCCACCAGCAGAGATTGGGCTGTTGGCACTGAAGCTTTCTTT.

This chain joins TRBV13 and TRBJ1-5; TRBD1 is a possible D gene (6 bases). Germline-derived CDR1 and CDR2 are PRHDT and FYEKMQ (reference sequence). The CDR3 totals 13 residues. V was trimmed by 3 bases and J by 7 bases, leaving 10 bases between them. This CDR3 is CASSFQGRQPQHF. Written as DNA, the CDR3 is TGTGCCAGCAGCTTTCAGGGGCGGCAGCCCCAGCATTTT.

This chain links TRBV6-6 with TRBJ1-5, with D perhaps matching TRBD1 (5 bases). The germline CDR1 and CDR2 sequences are MNHNY and SVGAGI (reference sequence). There are 13 residues in the CDR3. Trimming removed 5 bases from V and 4 bases from J, with 9 bases in between. In nucleotides, the CDR3 is TGTGCCAGCAGTCGGACATTAAATCAGCCCCAGCATTTT. Amino acid sequence: CASSRTLNQPQHF.

The rearrangement uses TRBV2 and TRBJ2-3, with D perhaps TRBD2 (6 bases). Trimming removed 7 bases from V and 1 base from J, with 15 bases in between. The V gene's germline CDR1 is SNHLY and CDR2 FYNNEI. The CDR3 spans 15 residues. This CDR3 is CASKLLAGRTDTQYF. In DNA, the CDR3 is TGTGCCAGCAAATTACTGGCGGGGCGCACAGATACGCAGTATTTT.

The chain carries TRBV5-5 and TRBJ2-2; possible D gene TRBD1, 5 bases. The CDR3 has 14 residues. V dropped 4 bases and J dropped 1 base, with 8 bases sitting between them. Germline CDR1 and CDR2: SGHKS and YYEKEE (reference sequence). CDR3 region: CASSEQENTGELFF. DNA for the CDR3: TGTGCCAGCAGCGAACAGGAGAACACCGGGGAGCTGTTTTTT. Drawing the rest from reference TRBV5-5 and TRBJ2-2, the complete variable domain is DAGVTQSPTHLIKTRGQQVTLRCSPISGHKSVSWYQQVLGQGPQFIFQYYEKEERGRGNFPDRFSARQFPNYSSELNVNALLLGDSALYLCASSEQENTGELFFGEGSRLTVL.

The genes are TRBV13 and TRBJ2-7, with 8 bases matching TRBD2. This CDR3 region has 16 residues. V gave up 3 bases and J gave up 3 bases; unmatched junction bases: 10. CDR1 PRHDT and CDR2 FYEKMQ come from the germline V gene (reference sequence). DNA for the CDR3: TGTGCCAGCAGCTTTATACTCACCGGGACTAGCTACGAGCAGTACTTC. This codes for CASSFILTGTSYEQYF.

V gene TRBV28 combines with J gene TRBJ2-7; 8 nucleotides align to TRBD1. The CDR3 is 15 amino acids. Germline assignment: CDR1 MDHEN and CDR2 SYDVKM. The ends lost 5 bases at V and 3 bases at J; junction bases unmatched: 9. DNA for the CDR3: TGTGCCAGCAGTGGGATCAGGGGGCCGGGCTACGAGCAGTACTTC. Its translation is CASSGIRGPGYEQYF.

The chain recombines TRBV6-6 with TRBJ2-7; 8 bases are shared with TRBD2. The germline gives CDR1 MNHNY, CDR2 SVGAGI (reference sequence). The CDR3 is 16 amino acids. The trim removed 8 bases at V and 3 bases at J, leaving 15 bases unmatched. The DNA of the CDR3 is TGTGCCAGCTCCCCTCGTAGCGGGGCTAAAATCTACGAGCAGTACTTC. Its translation is CASSPRSGAKIYEQYF.

This clone has a handful of counts. The junction departs from germline at one end; a sequencing error may be responsible. J is TRBJ1-2 and V is TRBV7-9; D is ambiguous. The CDR3 has 12 amino acids. The germline V gene encodes CDR1 SEHNR and CDR2 FQNEAQ (reference sequence). The CDR3 coding sequence is TGTTCCAGCAGCACAAATTCGTGGGGCTACACCTTC. It encodes CSSSTNSWGYTF.

V and J are TRBV4-3 and TRBJ2-3; D may be TRBD2 (6 bases). CDR1 is LGHNA, CDR2 YSLEER, per germline. V was cut by 1 base and J by 2 bases, with 10 bases left in between. The CDR3 runs 15 residues. CDR3 DNA sequence: TGCGCCAGCAGCCAAGCGGGAGTGAACACAGATACGCAGTATTTT. It translates to CASSQAGVNTDTQYF.

The gene calls are TRBV11-2 and TRBJ2-7; 7 bases fit TRBD1. Germline values: CDR1 SGHAT, CDR2 FQNNGV. This CDR3 comprises 14 residues. The junction had 4 bases not matched to a gene; V was cut back by 3 bases and J by 2 bases. CDR3 in amino acids: CASSFTGAAYEQYF. The CDR3, as DNA: TGTGCCAGCAGCTTTACAGGGGCGGCCTACGAGCAGTACTTC.

The rearrangement links TRBV19 to TRBJ1-2, with TRBD1 as a possible D gene (5 bases). The CDR3 extends over 13 amino acids. Germline CDR1 and CDR2: LNHDA and SQIVND (reference sequence). V was pared by 3 bases and J by 6 bases, with 11 bases between. CDR3 residues: CASSISRVDGYTF. Written as DNA, the CDR3 is TGTGCCAGTAGTATTTCCAGGGTTGATGGCTACACCTTC.

This clone appeared once. CDR3 bases: TGTGCCAGCAGTTTACTAGCGGGAGGGAGATCAGATACGCAGTATTTT. Its protein is CASSLLAGGRSDTQYF. The chain links TRBV6-6 to TRBJ2-3; 13 positions match TRBD2. This CDR3 has 16 amino acids. With V trimmed by 4 bases and J by 4 bases, 5 bases remained unmatched. Germline loops: CDR1 MNHNY, CDR2 SVGAGI (reference sequence).

In nucleotides, the CDR3 is TGTGCCAGCACGCTCGCGGGAAACGAGCAGTACTTC. This gives the protein CASTLAGNEQYF. This sequence joins TRBV7-8 and TRBJ2-7; possible D gene TRBD2, 6 bases. This CDR3 comprises 12 residues. Trimming removed 7 bases at V and 5 bases at J, with 12 bases between. Germline assignment: CDR1 SGHVS and CDR2 FQNEAQ.

V gene TRBV4-2 combines with J gene TRBJ2-7, with TRBD2 identical over 8 bases. This CDR3 contains 15 residues. The junction had 11 bases not matched to a gene; V was cut back by 4 bases and J by 6 bases. Per the germline V gene, CDR1 is LGHNA and CDR2 is YNFKEQ. As DNA, the CDR3 is TGTGCCAGCAGCCCTCCCGGGACTAGTAGGGGCGAGCAGTACTTC. Translated, it gives CASSPPGTSRGEQYF.

The chain carries TRBV30 and TRBJ1-4, with 8 bases aligning to TRBD1. CDR3 length: 15 residues. V lost 0 bases, J lost 7 bases, and 7 bases stayed unmatched. Per the germline V gene, CDR1 is GTSNPN and CDR2 is SVGIG (reference sequence). The DNA for the CDR3 is TGTGCCTGGAGTGTTCTTCCAGGGGGCGGTGAAAAACTGTTTTTT. The encoded protein is CAWSVLPGGGEKLFF.

V and J are TRBV5-1 and TRBJ2-1; 11 positions agree with TRBD2. The CDR3 length is 17 residues. V gave up 1 base and J gave up 0 bases; unmatched junction bases: 3. CDR1 and CDR2 (germline): SGHRS, YFSETQ. DNA for the CDR3: TGCGCCAGCAGCTTGATAGCGGGGGGGTACTCCTACAATGAGCAGTTCTTC. It yields the protein CASSLIAGGYSYNEQFF.

This chain joins TRBV29-1 and TRBJ2-5; 11 bases agree with TRBD2. After removal of 5 bases from V and 2 bases from J, the junction contained 4 bases not matched to a gene. The CDR3 sequence is 14 residues long. CDR1 and CDR2 from the germline V gene are SQVTM and ANQGSEA. CDR3 amino acids: CSVTGLAGQETQYF. CDR3 nucleotides: TGCAGCGTTACCGGACTAGCGGGTCAAGAGACCCAGTACTTC.

Notes on this clone: This same CDR3 is encoded by further DNA sequences in the sample. The chain joins TRBV5-1 to TRBJ2-3, with TRBD2 matching 10 bases. V shed 0 bases and J 4 bases; nucleotides not matched to a gene: 2. CDR1 is SGHRS and CDR2 is YFSETQ in the germline V gene. The CDR3 spans 15 residues. CDR3 DNA sequence: TGCGCCAGCAGCTTGGCGCTAGCGGGGGCAGATACGCAGTATTTT. This translates into CASSLALAGADTQYF.

V is TRBV7-3 and J is TRBJ2-6; possible D gene TRBD2, 5 bases. This CDR3 is 15 amino acids long. V lost 1 base and J 1 base, leaving 5 bases between the germline ends. The germline gives CDR1 SGHTA, CDR2 FQGTGA. Here the CDR3 reads CASSLRGSGANVLTF. The DNA of the CDR3 is TGTGCCAGCAGCTTAAGAGGGTCTGGGGCCAACGTCCTGACTTTC. The whole variable domain, remainder taken from reference TRBV7-3 and TRBJ2-6, is GAGVSQTPSNKVTEKGKYVELRCDPISGHTALYWYRQSLGQGPEFLIYFQGTGAADDSGLPNDRFFAVRPEGSVSTLKIQRTERGDSAVYLCASSLRGSGANVLTFGAGSRLTVL.

This CDR3 is CLARGVMNTEAFF. The CDR3 region has the DNA TGTTTGGCGCGGGGGGTAATGAACACTGAAGCTTTCTTT. The V gene is TRBV2, the J gene TRBJ1-1, with D possibly TRBD1 on 5 matching bases. This CDR3 has 13 residues. CDR1 is SNHLY, CDR2 FYNNEI, per germline.

This chain connects TRBV28 to TRBJ1-5, with TRBD1 matching over 7 bases. With 10 bases clipped from V and 7 bases from J, the junction kept 7 bases outside the gene matches. The CDR3 sequence is 12 residues long. Per the germline V gene, CDR1 is MDHEN and CDR2 is SYDVKM. For the CDR3, the DNA is TGTGCCACCCGACAGGGTCGGCAGCCCCAGCATTTT. Its protein is CATRQGRQPQHF.

The chain uses TRBV6-8 and TRBJ2-5; a weak D match, TRBD2 (6 bases). V was clipped by 4 bases and J by 5 bases, with 20 bases between them. The CDR3 is 16 residues long. Germline loops: CDR1 MNHGY, CDR2 SAAAGT. In nucleotides, the CDR3 is TGTGCCAGCAGTTCGGGTCGGGCGGGGCTCAGGGAGACCCAGTACTTC. It yields the protein CASSSGRAGLRETQYF.

The chain combines TRBV28 with TRBJ2-7; TRBD2 matches 7 bases. The CDR3 is made up of 15 amino acids. CDR1 and CDR2 (germline): MDHEN, SYDVKM. The junction had 12 bases not matched to a gene; V was cut back by 5 bases and J by 5 bases. The CDR3 coding sequence is TGTGCCAGCAGTCAAATAGGGGAGGGTCGCCACGAGCAGTACTTC. Encoded protein: CASSQIGEGRHEQYF.

The rearrangement joins TRBV27 to TRBJ1-3; a weak D match, TRBD1 (5 bases). V dropped 5 bases and J dropped 0 bases, with 14 bases sitting between them. This CDR3 contains 16 residues. In germline, CDR1 is MNHEY, CDR2 SMNVEV (reference sequence). The CDR3 here is CASSPRQKISGNTIYF. The DNA for the CDR3 is TGTGCCAGCAGTCCCAGACAGAAAATCTCTGGAAACACCATATATTTT.

The rearrangement links TRBV13 to TRBJ2-7; possibly TRBD1 for D (6 bases). V was clipped by 7 bases and J by 2 bases, with 9 bases between them. The CDR3 extends over 12 amino acids. Germline CDR1 PRHDT, CDR2 FYEKMQ (reference sequence). CDR3 in DNA: TGTGCCAGCAAACAGGGTCCCTACGAGCAGTACTTC. Protein sequence: CASKQGPYEQYF.